These 8 T cell receptor beta chains came from one sample sequenced in a study of blood T cell repertoires in COVID-19. Profiling relied on immunoSEQ multiplex PCR, and the TCRdb table lists in-frame clones only, not all of them. The table lists approximately 200,000 clones, approximately 85% of them singletons. The sample was peripheral blood. The origin of the receptors is a man aged 55-75 years with acute or convalescent COVID-19.

The chain is built from TRBV5-1 and TRBJ1-2; 7 bases map to TRBD1. The germline V gene encodes CDR1 SGHRS and CDR2 YFSETQ. This CDR3 has 16 amino acids. V trimming: 1 base; J trimming: 4 bases; junction bases outside the gene matches: 10. The CDR3 sequence is CASSLNRGVGSYGYTF. CDR3 coding DNA: TGCGCCAGCAGCTTGAACAGGGGCGTAGGAAGCTATGGCTACACCTTC. The full variable domain, completed using reference TRBV5-1 and TRBJ1-2, is KAGVTQTPRYLIKTRGQQVTLSCSPISGHRSVSWYQQTPGQGLQFLFEYFSETQRNKGNFPGRFSGRQFSNSRSEMNVSTLELGDSALYLCASSLNRGVGSYGYTFGSGTRLTVV.

V gene TRBV18 combines with J gene TRBJ1-5; 7 positions agree with TRBD1. The CDR3 spans 15 residues. In germline, CDR1 is KGHSH, CDR2 LQKENI. The J segment lost 3 bases and the V segment lost 3 bases, leaving 5 bases of the junction unmatched. Here the CDR3 reads CASSPEDRYNQPQHF. In DNA form, the CDR3 reads TGTGCCAGCTCACCCGAGGACAGGTACAATCAGCCCCAGCATTTT.

The chain couples TRBV19 to TRBJ1-1, with a tentative D call TRBD1 (6 bases). V dropped 7 bases and J dropped 4 bases, with 13 bases sitting between them. The CDR3 runs 13 residues. CDR1 LNHDA and CDR2 SQIVND come from the germline V gene (reference sequence). The CDR3 reads CASTRQDSTEAFF. The CDR3 DNA is TGTGCCAGTACCCGACAGGACAGCACTGAAGCTTTCTTT.

The chain couples TRBV7-9 to TRBJ2-7; D is uncertain. The CDR3 is 12 residues long. The germline V gene encodes CDR1 SEHNR and CDR2 FQNEAQ (reference sequence). The V end lost 2 bases, the J end lost 6 bases, and 8 bases lay between the germline ends. CDR3 sequence reads: CASSLSGFEQYF. The DNA for the CDR3 is TGTGCCAGCAGCTTATCCGGGTTCGAGCAGTACTTC.

This chain links TRBV4-1 with TRBJ2-2; D remains unclear. The V end lost 0 bases, the J end lost 7 bases, and 3 bases lay between the germline ends. CDR3 length: 12 amino acids. Germline-derived CDR1 and CDR2 are MGHRA and YSYEKL. In DNA form, the CDR3 reads TGCGCCAGCAGCCAAGACCTCGGGGAGCTGTTTTTT. Encoded protein: CASSQDLGELFF.

This chain joins TRBV6-5 and TRBJ2-1, with 7 bases identical to TRBD2. CDR1 and CDR2 (germline): MNHEY, SVGAGI. Unmatched junction bases numbered 9, after V lost 8 bases and J lost 5 bases. This CDR3 contains 14 residues. CDR3 nucleotides: TGTGCCAGCCAGAGGGAGGGCCGGGACAATGAGCAGTTCTTC. Translating gives CASQREGRDNEQFF.

The chain carries TRBV3-1 (or the pseudogene TRBV3-2) and TRBJ1-1; no reliable D call. This CDR3 has 12 amino acids. V lost 4 bases to trimming and J lost 6 bases, with 9 bases between them. Germline V gene sequence: CDR1 LGHDT, CDR2 YNNKEL (reference sequence). In DNA, the CDR3 is TGTGCCAGCAGCCCCCGGTCTGCTGAAGCTTTCTTT. It is translated as CASSPRSAEAFF.

The rearrangement joins TRBV27 to TRBJ1-1, with 8 bases aligning to TRBD1. The trim removed 3 bases at V and 2 bases at J, leaving 5 bases unmatched. Germline V gene sequence: CDR1 MNHEY, CDR2 SMNVEV (reference sequence). The CDR3 has 15 residues. CDR3 in DNA: TGTGCCAGCAGTTTCACAGGGGGATTCAACACTGAAGCTTTCTTT. Its protein product is CASSFTGGFNTEAFF.